This is a list of T cell receptor beta chains from one sample in a study of T cell responses to AZD1222 COVID-19 vaccine. This table comes from immunoSEQ multiplex PCR, and its TCRdb copy is limited to in-frame clones, with some not included. The repertoire holds more than 100,000 clones, nearly 95% seen once, with roughly 5.6% in the top ten. The source was peripheral blood, collected on day 0 of AZD1222 vaccination. All receptors derive from an adult in good health. Both conserved end residues are part of each CDR3. Fields, in order: V gene, clone size, J gene, CDR3 length, D gene, CDR3 protein. The D gene is left open where the match is weak. Size tells how often a clone was seen (once, few, many) or the class of an expanded clone, and some rows leave it out.

TRBV2	-	TRBJ2-2	16	-	CASSVLVPGLTGELFF
TRBV5-1	-	TRBJ2-1	15	-	CASSLDVTGRDEQFF
TRBV28	once	TRBJ1-1	15	-	CASTISPGTGGKAFF
TRBV15	-	TRBJ1-1	16	TRBD1	CATRRMTGTGGTEAFF
TRBV2	-	TRBJ2-1	15	TRBD2	CASSEVQAPGGEQFF
TRBV29-1	-	TRBJ2-1	15	TRBD2	CSVARSGGAGNEQFF
TRBV3-1/TRBV3-2	-	TRBJ1-4	13	-	CASSRKGDEKLFF
TRBV3-1/TRBV3-2	-	TRBJ1-1	13	-	CASSPRDSDRAFF
TRBV7-9	-	TRBJ1-4	17	-	CASSPYLVQGTNEKLFF
TRBV4-1	-	TRBJ1-1	12	-	CASSQDGAEAFF
TRBV6-5	-	TRBJ1-5	13	TRBD1	CASSDRVNQPQHF
TRBV19	-	TRBJ2-1	19	-	CASSVQQGLTGSKVNEQFF
TRBV6-5	-	TRBJ1-2	14	-	CATLRWGDLYGYTF
TRBV7-3	-	TRBJ2-7	15	-	CASSLGPGTTYEQYF
TRBV6-2/TRBV6-3	few	TRBJ2-3	13	TRBD2	CASSRTSAYTQYF
TRBV27	once	TRBJ1-4	16	-	CASTSGARGTNEKLFF
TRBV7-7	-	TRBJ2-2	19	-	CASSLGYGPGTANTGELFF
TRBV3-1/TRBV3-2	-	TRBJ2-5	16	TRBD2	CASRQGPAGGQETQYF
TRBV19	-	TRBJ2-6	16	TRBD1	CASSMTGGAGANVLTF
TRBV9	-	TRBJ2-3	14	-	CASGEDDSTDTQYF
TRBV7-2	-	TRBJ1-5	15	-	CASSPQVGSNQPQHF
TRBV20-1	-	TRBJ2-3	15	TRBD2	CSASASGTLGGTQYF
TRBV5-1	-	TRBJ2-1	15	TRBD2	CASSDTSGDYNEQFF
TRBV11-3	-	TRBJ2-1	13	-	CASSLLSRGEQFF
TRBV7-9	-	TRBJ1-1	13	-	CASSFQRNTEAFF
TRBV12-5	-	TRBJ2-1	15	TRBD2	CASAPRGSPFHEQFF
TRBV5-1	-	TRBJ1-1	15	TRBD1	CASSDGQADSLGAFF
TRBV5-6	-	TRBJ1-2	16	TRBD1	CASSSKTGGLFYGYTF
TRBV11-2	-	TRBJ2-1	17	TRBD2	CASSLGRLAGDKDEQFF
TRBV6-1	-	TRBJ1-3	16	TRBD1	CASSEQGAYSGNTIYF
TRBV30	-	TRBJ2-2	16	TRBD2	CAWRAVRSGRARELFF